These 23 T cell receptor beta chains share one sample of origin, sequenced in a study of OX40 agonist ivuxolimab in advanced cancers. Clones were sequenced by immunoSEQ multiplex PCR, and TCRdb holds only the in-frame ones, with some missing. Here the sample spans about 14,000 clones, about 82% being singletons. The starting material was CD4+ or CD8+ T cells sorted from blood, obtained in a trial of the OX40 agonist ivuxolimab. The receptors derive from an adult with an advanced solid tumor such as melanoma, head and neck, liver or kidney cancer.

This clone was seen a few times. A read error likely explains this, since a far larger clone differs by one base. The chain couples TRBV4-2 to TRBJ1-2, with TRBD1 matching 12 bases. Germline V gives CDR1 LGHNA, CDR2 YNFKEQ. The CDR3 consists of 17 residues. The J segment lost 7 bases and the V segment lost 0 bases, leaving 9 bases of the junction unmatched. The CDR3 DNA follows: TGTGCCAGCAGCCAAGATATGGGGACAGGGGGCGCGGGTGGCTACACCTTC. Encoded protein: CASSQDMGTGGAGGYTF.

This clone showed up just a few times. CDR3 nucleotides: TGCGCCAGCAGCTTGGAGTGGGGGCGACAGAATAGCTACGAGCAGTACTTC. This translates into CASSLEWGRQNSYEQYF. The chain couples TRBV5-1 to TRBJ2-7, with a tentative D call TRBD1 (6 bases). The V gene lost 0 bases and the J gene lost 3 bases, with 19 bases spanning the gap. The CDR3 has 17 amino acids. The germline V gene has CDR1 SGHRS and CDR2 YFSETQ.

The genes are TRBV9 and TRBJ1-4; no reliable D call. The CDR3 sequence is 15 residues long. Germline values: CDR1 SGDLS, CDR2 YYNGEE. Trimming removed 4 bases from V and 6 bases from J, with 16 bases in between. This chain's CDR3 is CASSPHGRPDEKLFF. The CDR3 DNA sequence: TGTGCCAGCAGCCCCCACGGGAGACCAGATGAAAAACTGTTTTTT. Full variable domain (missing parts from reference TRBV9 and TRBJ1-4): DSGVTQTPKHLITATGQRVTLRCSPRSGDLSVYWYQQSLDQGLQFLIQYYNGEERAKGNILERFSAQQFPDLHSELNLSSLELGDSALYFCASSPHGRPDEKLFFGSGTQLSVL.

J is TRBJ2-5 and V is TRBV9; D is perhaps TRBD1 or TRBD2 (6 bases each). The V and J ends lost 3 bases and 2 bases respectively, with 20 bases between them. The length of the CDR3 is 17 residues. Germline CDR1 reads SGDLS; CDR2 reads YYNGEE. The CDR3 nucleotides read TGTGCCAGCAGCGAGGGGCGAGGGGGGCCAGAGCAAGAGACCCAGTACTTC. As protein: CASSEGRGGPEQETQYF.

The CDR3 sequence is CASSQEKGLLYNEQFF. The CDR3 coding sequence is TGCGCCAGCAGCCAAGAGAAGGGGCTTTTGTACAATGAGCAGTTCTTC. The rearrangement uses TRBV4-1 and TRBJ2-1; D is perhaps TRBD1 (5 bases). The germline gives CDR1 MGHRA, CDR2 YSYEKL. Trimming took off 0 bases at V and 4 bases at J, with 13 bases between the two ends. The CDR3 length is 16 residues.

The chain is built from TRBV6-1 and TRBJ2-6, with D possibly TRBD1 on 6 matching bases. The CDR3 runs to 16 residues. Trimming took off 1 base at V and 0 bases at J, with 7 bases between the two ends. The V gene's germline CDR1 is MNHNS and CDR2 SASEGT. CDR3 in amino acids: CASSEEDSSGANVLTF. The CDR3 DNA sequence: TGTGCCAGCAGTGAAGAGGACAGCTCTGGGGCCAACGTCCTGACTTTC.

The CDR3 sequence is CASSKSGQRGNQPQHF. The CDR3 nucleotides are TGTGCCAGCAGCAAGTCGGGGCAAAGGGGAAACCAGCCCCAGCATTTT. The chain links TRBV21-1 to TRBJ1-5. TRBV21-1 is reported as a pseudogene. The CDR3 runs to 16 residues.

This clone was detected a few times. The CDR3 reads CASSQENQGAIYGYTF. The CDR3 nucleotides are TGTGCCAGCAGCCAAGAGAACCAGGGGGCAATCTATGGCTACACCTTC. This sequence joins TRBV4-2 and TRBJ1-2; TRBD1 agrees at 8 bases. The CDR3 consists of 16 residues. The V and J ends lost 0 bases and 4 bases, in that order; junction bases with no gene match: 7. Germline V gene data show CDR1 as LGHNA and CDR2 as YNFKEQ.

The chain is built from TRBV6-4 and TRBJ2-2, with 7 nucleotides matching TRBD1. This CDR3 spans 14 amino acids. Trimming cost V 3 bases and J 3 bases; bases outside gene matches: 1. The germline V gene encodes CDR1 MRHNA and CDR2 SNTAGT. CDR3 sequence: CASSDGQDTGELFF. The CDR3 DNA reads as TGTGCCAGCAGTGATGGACAGGACACCGGGGAGCTGTTTTTT.

The chain joins TRBV23-1 to TRBJ2-7, with 15 bases lining up with TRBD2. TRBV23-1 is marked as an open reading frame, function uncertain. With 0 bases clipped from V and 3 bases from J, the junction kept 9 bases outside the gene matches. This CDR3 is 19 amino acids long. The CDR3 sequence: CASSQSGTSGGSGLYEQYF. The CDR3, as DNA: TGCGCCAGCAGTCAATCCGGGACTAGCGGGGGGTCGGGCCTCTACGAGCAGTACTTC.

The V call is TRBV5-1, the J call TRBJ2-3; 10 bases are shared with TRBD2. The V gene end was trimmed by 4 bases and the J gene end by 2 bases; junction bases not matched to a gene: 10. Germline V gene data show CDR1 as SGHRS and CDR2 as YFSETQ. The CDR3 is 17 residues long. CDR3 sequence reads: CASSLSSGRTFTDTQYF. DNA for the CDR3: TGCGCCAGCAGCCTATCTAGCGGGAGAACCTTCACAGATACGCAGTATTTT.

This chain joins TRBV7-3 and TRBJ2-1, with TRBD2 matching 7 bases. CDR1 is SGHTA, CDR2 FQGTGA, per germline. The length of the CDR3 is 11 residues. Trimming took 7 bases from V and 7 from J; bases not matched to a gene: 1. CDR3: CASTSGNEQFF. CDR3 sequence (DNA): TGTGCCAGCACTAGCGGTAATGAGCAGTTCTTC.

V and J are TRBV13 and TRBJ2-7; D might be TRBD1 (5 bases). CDR1 is PRHDT, CDR2 FYEKMQ, per germline (reference sequence). The CDR3 spans 12 residues. Trimming removed 8 bases at V and 0 bases at J, with 8 bases between. CDR3 coding DNA: TGTGCCAGCCAAGGGGACTCCTACGAGCAGTACTTC. This gives the protein CASQGDSYEQYF. The full variable domain, with the rest looked up from reference TRBV13 and TRBJ2-7, is AAGVIQSPRHLIKEKRETATLKCYPIPRHDTVYWYQQGPGQDPQFLISFYEKMQSDKGSIPDRFSAQQFSDYHSELNMSSLELGDSALYFCASQGDSYEQYFGPGTRLTVT.

This chain links TRBV7-9 with TRBJ2-7, with D perhaps matching TRBD1 (6 bases). CDR1 and CDR2 from the germline V gene are SEHNR and FQNEAQ (reference sequence). The V gene lost 5 bases and the J gene lost 3 bases, with 23 bases spanning the gap. The CDR3 runs to 17 residues. In DNA, the CDR3 is TGTGCCAGCAGCGTCCTCCCGGGTAGGACAGCTTGCTACGAGCAGTACTTC. It encodes CASSVLPGRTACYEQYF.

The chain joins TRBV19 to TRBJ2-3; D not certain. V was pared by 0 bases and J by 3 bases, with 10 bases between. This CDR3 is 15 amino acids long. The V gene's germline CDR1 is LNHDA and CDR2 SQIVND (reference sequence). The CDR3 is CASSIEGRVTDTQYF. The CDR3 nucleotides are TGTGCCAGTAGTATAGAGGGAAGAGTAACAGATACGCAGTATTTT.

The V gene is TRBV7-9, the J gene TRBJ1-2, with D possibly being TRBD1 (6 bases). This CDR3 comprises 13 residues. Trimming cost V 5 bases and J 8 bases, with 15 bases left between them. Germline CDR1 reads SEHNR; CDR2 reads FQNEAQ (reference sequence). CDR3 in DNA: TGTGCCAGCAGCCTCGGACAGAATTTAGGCTACACCTTC. This sequence encodes CASSLGQNLGYTF.

By its share, this clone is medium-sized (0.01 to 0.1%). The sample has other DNA sequences that encode this CDR3 too. The chain uses TRBV7-2 and TRBJ2-7; D gene unclear. This CDR3 region has 12 residues. Germline CDR1 and CDR2: SGHTA and FQGNSA. Trimming left V 0 bases short and J 2 bases short, with 2 bases between. Here the CDR3 reads CASSLAPYEQYF. The DNA for the CDR3 is TGTGCCAGCAGCTTAGCCCCCTACGAGCAGTACTTC.

The chain combines TRBV2 with TRBJ2-1; TRBD2 matches 11 bases. The CDR3 consists of 16 residues. CDR1 is SNHLY and CDR2 is FYNNEI in the germline V gene. Trimming took 11 bases from V and 0 from J; bases not matched to a gene: 9. The DNA of the CDR3 is TGTGCCGGGCCGGCTAGCGGGGGGAGCTCCTACAATGAGCAGTTCTTC. Translated, it gives CAGPASGGSSYNEQFF.

The chain couples TRBV27 to TRBJ1-1; TRBD1 matches at 8 bases. J gave up 1 base and V 6 bases, and 10 bases lay outside the gene matches. Germline V CDR1 and CDR2: MNHEY, SMNVEV (reference sequence). There are 16 residues in the CDR3. The CDR3, as DNA: TGTGCCAGCAGCCATCTATCGACAGGGGCGAACACTGAAGCTTTCTTT. Its translation is CASSHLSTGANTEAFF.

This rearrangement joins TRBV7-9 to TRBJ2-5, with D perhaps TRBD1 (5 bases). There are 15 residues in the CDR3. In germline, CDR1 is SEHNR, CDR2 FQNEAQ (reference sequence). Trimming pared 5 bases from V and 5 bases from J, leaving 18 bases between. Here the CDR3 DNA reads TGTGCCAGCAGCCTGTGGGGCGCTGGCCACGAGACCCAGTACTTC. This gives the protein CASSLWGAGHETQYF.

By share, this clone counts as medium-sized (0.01 to 0.1%). The chain combines TRBV5-6 with TRBJ1-2; D perhaps matches TRBD1 (6 bases). The CDR3 has 17 amino acids. Germline CDR1 is SGHDT and CDR2 is YYEEEE. V dropped 1 base and J dropped 2 bases, with 18 bases sitting between them. This CDR3 reads CASSLFGTWEWNYGYTF. The DNA of the CDR3 is TGTGCCAGCAGCTTGTTCGGGACATGGGAATGGAACTATGGCTACACCTTC.

J is TRBJ1-1 and V is TRBV19; 8 nucleotides line up with TRBD1. CDR1 LNHDA and CDR2 SQIVND come from the germline V gene (reference sequence). J was trimmed by 5 bases and V by 3 bases; bases with no gene match: 11. The CDR3 contains 16 residues. CDR3 nucleotides: TGTGCCAGTAGTATTTACCCAGGACAGGGACGGACTGAAGCTTTCTTT. Translation: CASSIYPGQGRTEAFF.

V usage is TRBV7-8 and J usage is TRBJ2-3, with TRBD1 identical over 7 bases. V trimming: 3 bases; J trimming: 6 bases; junction bases outside the gene matches: 18. CDR1 SGHVS and CDR2 FQNEAQ come from the germline V gene. There are 18 residues in the CDR3. In nucleotides, the CDR3 is TGTGCCAGCAGCTTGTTGACCTTGTTGACAGGGCCGGGGGATACGCAGTATTTT. Its protein is CASSLLTLLTGPGDTQYF.